This TCR beta chain was found in a study of Tregs in tolerant kidney transplant recipients. General study points: Findings come from small patient numbers and require larger validation.

On this clone: Its target is unknown.

V was clipped by 5 bases and J by 8 bases; unmatched bases: 5. Looked up from germline, CDR1 is SGDLS and CDR2 is YYNGEE. This CDR3 has 13 residues. TCRdb keeps only in-frame clones here, not all; method: immunoSEQ multiplex PCR. This table holds roughly 69,000 clones, 98% found once. The specimen comprised Tregs from blood, sampled before the transplant. J is TRBJ1-3 and V is TRBV9; 9 bases map to TRBD1. The clonotype was recovered from a human donor who received a combined kidney and bone marrow transplant. The CDR3 protein is CASRGTGFDTIYF. CDR3 nucleotide sequence: TGTGCCAGCAGGGGGACAGGGTTTGACACCATATATTTT.